This T cell receptor beta chain appears in the sequencing data of a study of blood T cell repertoires in COVID-19. Study-wide context: Acute-phase and convalescent COVID-19 samples originated in the United States, Italy and Spain. Sample material is recorded as cDNA or gDNA derived from T cells, B-cell-depleted T cells, or PBMCs.

Authors' data handling: Estimates of nucleated cell counts were drawn from the amplification of reference gene primers. The table came from immunoSEQ multiplex PCR; TCRdb's copy has only in-frame clones and leaves some out. D and trimming come from the DNA, and the V and J calls and clone size come from that table. The repertoire has under 200,000 clones, roughly 88% of them found once; the top ten carry 2.9%. V gave up 9 bases and J gave up 0 bases; unmatched junction bases: 6. From germline, CDR1 is KGHDR and CDR2 SFDVKD. The CDR3 is 15 amino acids. The chain combines TRBV24-1 with TRBJ2-2, with 7 nucleotides matching TRBD2. This sequence was found in a woman aged 55-70 years with acute or convalescent COVID-19. What was sequenced was peripheral blood. The CDR3 sequence is CATVGGKANTGELFF. The CDR3 DNA reads as TGTGCCACCGTGGGGGGGAAGGCGAACACCGGGGAGCTGTTTTTT.